This T cell receptor (beta chain) was sequenced for a study of beta chain features in type 1 diabetes. Germline loops: CDR1 ENHRY, CDR2 SYGVKD. The V end was cut by 2 bases, the J end by 0 bases, with 5 bases between. The CDR3 totals 14 residues. The whole isolated RNA underwent reverse transcription, so sequencing captured expressed TCRB transcripts. Data came from immunoSEQ multiplex PCR; TCRdb stores just in-frame clones and leaves some out. The data contain roughly 450,000 clones, approximately 15% of them seen just once; the ten biggest clones take up less than 0.04%. The sequenced sample was naive CD4+ T cells from blood. V usage is TRBV10-3 and J usage is TRBJ2-4; D possibly uses TRBD1 or TRBD2 (5 bases each). This TCR came from a man aged 25-45 years in good health. CDR3 sequence (DNA): TGTGCCATCAGTGAGGGGGGAGCCAAAAACATTCAGTACTTC. Amino acid sequence: CAISEGGAKNIQYF.